This T cell receptor beta chain comes out of a study of cytomegalovirus exposure and HLA in healthy donors. Study-level information: About 80 million unique TCRs, all from HLA-typed donors, were included in an early release of the data. Study conclusions and caveats: Prior analysis indicated that the majority of TCR beta V segments exhibited productivity approximately 90% or approximately 30% of the time. A highly shared variant cluster was judged a likely technical artifact. When a later analysis was performed, an Asian-associated ancestry cluster reportedly had fewer N-insertions than the roughly 700-donor mean.

The PCR had 60 Vbeta and 13 Jbeta primers. Produced via immunoSEQ multiplex PCR; TCRdb's table is partial and in-frame only. Here the sample spans approximately 130,000 clones, approximately 84% being singletons. CDR3 size: 13 residues. The ends were cut back, 5 bases at V and 1 base at J, with 8 bases in the middle. Germline V gene lookup returns CDR1 SGHNT and CDR2 YENEEA. A remark on this clone: Its antigen is not identified.

This sequence joins TRBV11-3 and TRBJ2-5; weak D call: TRBD1 (5 bases). Sequencing was performed on PBMCs. The TCR originated in a boy aged 2 to 9 in good health and CMV-seronegative. The CDR3 region is CASSRTPQETQYF. The CDR3 DNA reads as TGTGCCAGCAGCCGGACACCCCAAGAGACCCAGTACTTC.